The 20 T cell receptor beta chains presented below share a single source sample, sequenced in a study of T-cell reconstitution after alpha-beta-depleted transplantation in children. Unique molecular identifiers were incorporated into the prepared TCRbeta library. TCRdb ran MiXCR on the PCR reads and lists one entry per CDR3 protein. The table includes more than 85,000 distinct CDR3 sequences, about 8% detected once. Source: PBMCs, taken before TCRalphabeta/CD19-depleted stem cell transplant. The receptors derive from a boy aged 2 to 10 with acute lymphoblastic leukemia, due to receive a stem cell transplant.

There are a few counts of this clonotype. The rearrangement links TRBV9 to TRBJ2-1; TRBD1 agrees at 9 bases. The CDR3 is made up of 13 amino acids. From germline, CDR1 is SGDLS and CDR2 YYNGEE. V lost 7 bases, J lost 9 bases, and 8 bases stayed unmatched. CDR3 amino acids: CASGEQGAGEQFF. CDR3 bases: TGTGCCAGCGGGGAACAGGGGGCAGGTGAGCAGTTCTTC.

This clonotype was observed many times. The rearrangement joins TRBV5-1 to TRBJ1-5; 7 bases align to TRBD1. Per germline, CDR1 SGHRS and CDR2 YFSETQ. V lost 0 bases, J lost 4 bases, and 1 base stayed unmatched. CDR3 length: 14 amino acids. This chain's CDR3 is CASSLGDRNQPQHF. The CDR3 bases are TGCGCCAGCAGCTTGGGGGACAGAAATCAGCCCCAGCATTTT.

This clonotype showed up just a few times. The chain is built from TRBV6-7 and TRBJ1-2, with D unclear. TRBV6-7 is an ORF, and what it does is uncertain. Trimming removed 6 bases from V and 3 bases from J, with 20 bases in between. This CDR3 contains 16 residues. Here the CDR3 reads CASSSVWTPEDYGYTF. The CDR3 DNA is TGTGCCAGCAGCTCAGTGTGGACCCCGGAAGACTATGGCTACACCTTC.

The rearrangement links TRBV9 to TRBJ2-2; a possible D gene is TRBD2 (5 bases). Germline lookup yields CDR1 SGDLS and CDR2 YYNGEE. V was cut by 0 bases and J by 4 bases, with 7 bases left in between. This CDR3 comprises 14 residues. Here the CDR3 reads CASSVVAGTGELFF. DNA for the CDR3: TGTGCCAGCAGCGTAGTTGCGGGCACCGGGGAGCTGTTTTTT.

There are a few counts of this clonotype. The V gene is TRBV20-1, the J gene TRBJ1-2, with a weak D call TRBD1 (6 bases). The V and J ends lost 1 base and 5 bases respectively, with 17 bases between them. The CDR3 runs 15 residues. Germline lookup yields CDR1 DFQATT and CDR2 SNEGSKA (reference sequence). In DNA, the CDR3 is TGCAGTGCTAGAGCGGGGGGGCAGGTTGGGTATGGCTACACCTTC. Residues: CSARAGGQVGYGYTF.

CDR3 in amino acids: CASSIGQGANVLTF. Here the CDR3 DNA reads TGTGCCAGCAGCATCGGACAGGGGGCCAACGTCCTGACTTTC. The V gene is TRBV5-4, the J gene TRBJ2-6; D possibly corresponds to TRBD1 (6 bases). Germline V gene sequence: CDR1 SGHNT, CDR2 YYREEE (reference sequence). The CDR3 extends over 14 amino acids. Trimming took off 4 bases at V and 4 bases at J, with 9 bases between the two ends.

Note on this clonotype: This CDR3 is missing its conserved last phenylalanine or tryptophan, likely due to a read error. The chain has TRBV13 and TRBJ1-3; D call uncertain. The V gene's germline CDR1 is PRHDT and CDR2 FYEKMQ (reference sequence). The CDR3 is 11 amino acids. The germline V and J ends were trimmed by 2 bases and 7 bases, with 3 bases remaining between them. The CDR3 protein is CASSLTNTIYC. The CDR3, as DNA: TGTGCCAGCAGCTTAACCAACACCATATATTGT.

The genes are TRBV5-1 and TRBJ2-5; 12 nucleotides line up with TRBD2. J lost 5 bases, V lost 2 bases, and 7 bases had no gene match. The CDR3 length is 16 residues. Germline loops: CDR1 SGHRS, CDR2 YFSETQ. As DNA, the CDR3 is TGCGCCAGCAGCTTTGAACTAGCGGGGGGAAGGGAGACCCAGTACTTC. Amino acids: CASSFELAGGRETQYF.

This clonotype was counted ten times or more. The chain recombines TRBV7-6 with TRBJ2-5, with a tentative D call TRBD1 (5 bases). The ends were cut back, 1 base at V and 6 bases at J, with 12 bases in the middle. CDR3 length: 14 residues. CDR1 is SGHVS and CDR2 is FNYEAQ in the germline V gene. CDR3 nucleotide sequence: TGTGCCAGCAGCTTAGGGCAGGGTGTACAGACCCAGTACTTC. As protein: CASSLGQGVQTQYF.

This clonotype was seen repeatedly, ten times or more. The rearrangement links TRBV4-1 to TRBJ2-7; no definite D call. CDR3 length equals 14 residues. Germline values: CDR1 MGHRA, CDR2 YSYEKL. Trimming left V 4 bases short and J 3 bases short, with 13 bases between. The CDR3 region is CASSRVNRNYEQYF. For the CDR3, the DNA is TGCGCCAGCAGCCGAGTTAATCGAAACTACGAGCAGTACTTC.

This clonotype was counted many times. This could be a read error, since a much larger clone is one nucleotide away. The chain is built from TRBV11-2 and TRBJ1-1, with D uncertain. From germline, CDR1 is SGHAT and CDR2 FQNNGV. The CDR3 contains 13 residues. The V gene lost 8 bases and the J gene lost 4 bases, with 14 bases spanning the gap. In DNA form, the CDR3 reads TGTGCCAGCGGCTCAAACAGAGCCACTGAAGCTTTCTTT. Protein sequence: CASGSNRATEAFF. The full variable domain, rest sourced from reference TRBV11-2 and TRBJ1-1, is EAGVAQSPRYKIIEKRQSVAFWCNPISGHATLYWYQQILGQGPKLLIQFQNNGVVDDSQLPKDRFSAERLKGVDSTLKIQPAKLEDSAVYLCASGSNRATEAFFGQGTRLTVV.

This clonotype showed up just a few times. The gene calls are TRBV6-5 and TRBJ2-5; TRBD2 matches at 7 bases. V lost 7 bases to trimming and J lost 5 bases; unmatched junction nucleotides: 10. Germline V CDR1 and CDR2: MNHEY, SVGAGI. The CDR3 consists of 14 residues. The CDR3 reads CASTLRGVQETQYF. CDR3 DNA sequence: TGTGCCAGCACTTTACGGGGGGTTCAGGAGACCCAGTACTTC.

This clonotype occurred many times. The chain joins TRBV5-1 to TRBJ2-7, with TRBD1 as a possible D gene (6 bases). CDR3 length equals 13 residues. Per the germline V gene, CDR1 is SGHRS and CDR2 is YFSETQ. With 4 bases removed from V and 1 base from J, the gap between germline ends came to 9 bases. CDR3 coding DNA: TGCGCCAGCAGCGCAGGGGTATCCTACGAGCAGTACTTC. Its protein product is CASSAGVSYEQYF.

This chain uses TRBV7-9 with TRBJ1-6; D unresolved. Trimming pared 2 bases from V and 7 bases from J, leaving 6 bases between. Germline V gene lookup returns CDR1 SEHNR and CDR2 FQNEAQ (reference sequence). The CDR3 is 13 amino acids. The CDR3 loop reads CASSLLDNSPLHF. The CDR3 region has the DNA TGTGCCAGCAGCTTACTCGACAATTCACCCCTCCACTTT.

V is TRBV9 and J is TRBJ2-3; D unclear. The ends were cut back, 2 bases at V and 6 bases at J, with 10 bases in the middle. This CDR3 region has 13 residues. In germline, CDR1 is SGDLS, CDR2 YYNGEE. The CDR3 protein is CASSVPVGDTQYF. The CDR3 DNA reads as TGTGCCAGCAGCGTCCCGGTGGGGGATACGCAGTATTTT. The variable domain in full, completed from reference TRBV9 and TRBJ2-3, reads DSGVTQTPKHLITATGQRVTLRCSPRSGDLSVYWYQQSLDQGLQFLIQYYNGEERAKGNILERFSAQQFPDLHSELNLSSLELGDSALYFCASSVPVGDTQYFGPGTRLTVL.

Comment on this clonotype: This sequence may be a read error, since a much larger clone differs from it by one base. The V gene is TRBV7-9, the J gene TRBJ2-5; D not resolved. Germline values: CDR1 SEHNR, CDR2 FQNEAQ (reference sequence). The CDR3 has 14 amino acids. The CDR3 loop reads CASSLEASRETPYF. The CDR3 DNA follows: TGTGCCAGCAGCTTAGAGGCTAGTCGAGAGACCCCGTACTTC. The full variable domain, with the rest looked up from reference TRBV7-9 and TRBJ2-5, is DTGVSQNPRHKITKRGQNVTFRCDPISEHNRLYWYRQTLGQGPEFLTYFQNEAQLEKSRLLSDRFSAERPKGSFSTLEIQRTEQGDSAMYLCASSLEASRETPYFGPGTRLLVL.

Comment on this clonotype: The junction departs from germline at one end; a sequencing error may be responsible. The rearrangement links TRBV7-8 to TRBJ2-3; possible D gene TRBD1, 5 bases. This CDR3 has 16 amino acids. Germline V gene lookup returns CDR1 SGHVS and CDR2 FQNEAQ. This CDR3 is CASSPSLRGSTHTQYF. CDR3 nucleotide sequence: TGTGCCAGCAGCCCGAGCCTTAGGGGCTCCACACATACGCAGTATTTT.

The rearrangement joins TRBV4-1 to TRBJ2-5; 11 bases map to TRBD1. The CDR3 has 16 residues. Germline V lookup: CDR1 MGHRA, CDR2 YSYEKL. Unmatched junction bases numbered 8, after V lost 3 bases and J lost 5 bases. CDR3 residues: CASSHGGQGVGETQYF. The CDR3 DNA sequence: TGCGCCAGCAGCCACGGGGGACAGGGGGTGGGGGAGACCCAGTACTTC.

The table lists this clonotype with many counts. The chain links TRBV12-3 or TRBV12-4 to TRBJ2-7; TRBD1 matches at 8 bases. This CDR3 comprises 14 residues. Losses at the gene ends were 7 bases for V and 0 bases for J; bases not matched to a gene: 5. The CDR3 DNA sequence: TGTGCCAGCAATCGACAGGGGAACTCCTACGAGCAGTACTTC. It is translated as CASNRQGNSYEQYF.

The V call is TRBV20-1, the J call TRBJ1-2; 8 nucleotides agree with TRBD1. J was trimmed by 2 bases and V by 6 bases; bases with no gene match: 8. CDR1 is DFQATT and CDR2 is SNEGSKA in the germline V gene (reference sequence). The length of the CDR3 is 14 residues. DNA of the CDR3: TGCAGTGCCGGCGACAGGGGCCAAAACTATGGCTACACCTTC. Its protein is CSAGDRGQNYGYTF.